The 14 T cell receptor beta chains below were found in one sample sequenced in a study of CD8 T cells in Susac syndrome. cDNA came from approximately 0.5 to 1 ug RNA primed by random hexamers. MiXCR, run by TCRdb on the immunoSEQ multiplex PCR reads, gives a single entry per CDR3 protein. Among about 190,000 distinct CDR3 sequences, about 94% were seen once, and the ten largest hold approximately 0.089%. Sequences were obtained from CD4+ T cells from PBMCs. The receptors were gathered from a human donor with Susac syndrome.

This rearrangement joins TRBV28 to TRBJ1-1; 7 bases agree with TRBD1. With 10 bases clipped from V and 4 bases from J, the junction kept 6 bases outside the gene matches. The CDR3 is 12 residues long. Looked up from germline, CDR1 is MDHEN and CDR2 is SYDVKM. The CDR3 DNA sequence: TGTGCCACTCGGACAGGACCCACTGAAGCTTTCTTT. Encoded protein: CATRTGPTEAFF. The variable domain in full, completed from reference TRBV28 and TRBJ1-1, reads DVKVTQSSRYLVKRTGEKVFLECVQDMDHENMFWYRQDPGLGLRLIYFSYDVKMKEKGDIPEGYSVSREKKERFSLILESASTNQTSMYLCATRTGPTEAFFGQGTRLTVV.

The chain is built from TRBV6-5 and TRBJ2-6; D is ambiguous. The CDR3 is 16 residues long. Trimming took off 0 bases at V and 0 bases at J, with 6 bases between the two ends. Germline V CDR1 and CDR2: MNHEY, SVGAGI. The CDR3 protein is CASSYSDVSGANVLTF. CDR3 DNA sequence: TGTGCCAGCAGTTACTCAGACGTCTCTGGGGCCAACGTCCTGACTTTC.

A single count supports this clonotype. This chain uses TRBV6-6 with TRBJ1-2; TRBD1 might be the D (5 bases). This CDR3 region has 12 residues. The V and J ends lost 9 bases and 3 bases respectively, with 11 bases between them. Germline assignment: CDR1 MNHNY and CDR2 SVGAGI (reference sequence). The CDR3 DNA reads as TGTGCCAGTACCGGGACGGACTATGGCTACACCTTC. This translates into CASTGTDYGYTF.

The chain employs TRBV12-5 and TRBJ2-7, with D perhaps TRBD1 (6 bases). The CDR3 contains 17 residues. V lost 7 bases, J lost 1 base, and 23 bases lay in between. Germline V gene sequence: CDR1 LGHNT, CDR2 FRNRAP. The CDR3 protein is CASALRPNNRESYEQYF. In nucleotides, the CDR3 is TGTGCTAGTGCTTTACGCCCAAACAACAGGGAATCCTACGAGCAGTACTTC.

The chain combines TRBV7-9 with TRBJ1-5; weak D call: TRBD1 (6 bases). Germline CDR1 and CDR2: SEHNR and FQNEAQ (reference sequence). V was cut by 5 bases and J by 6 bases, with 14 bases left in between. This CDR3 is built from 14 residues. In DNA, the CDR3 is TGTGCCAGCAGCGCGGAACAGGGTATTCAGCCCCAGCATTTT. Encoded protein: CASSAEQGIQPQHF.

The rearrangement links TRBV3-1 to TRBJ2-5; D is unresolved. CDR1 is LGHDT, CDR2 YNNKEL, per germline (reference sequence). Trimming took 0 bases from V and 13 from J, leaving 9 bases between them. The CDR3 extends over 11 amino acids. Here the CDR3 DNA reads TGTGCCAGCAGCCAAGAACTCTCCACGTACTTC. This gives the protein CASSQELSTYF.

The chain carries TRBV29-1 and TRBJ2-7, with 16 nucleotides matching TRBD2. The CDR3 loop spans 15 amino acids. Germline values: CDR1 SQVTM, CDR2 ANQGSEA. J was trimmed by 6 bases and V by 3 bases; bases with no gene match: 5. DNA of the CDR3: TGCAGCGTTGAGGGACTAGCGGGGGGGCGGAGCGAGCAGTACTTC. Protein product: CSVEGLAGGRSEQYF.

The CDR3 DNA is TGTGCCAGCAGCCAAATCGATGAGCAGTTCTTC. Protein product: CASSQIDEQFF. This rearrangement joins TRBV3-1 to TRBJ2-1; D is uncertain. The CDR3 spans 11 residues. The ends were cut back, 2 bases at V and 8 bases at J, with 4 bases in the middle. Germline V lookup: CDR1 LGHDT, CDR2 YNNKEL (reference sequence).

This clonotype was detected only once. The chain links TRBV12-3 or TRBV12-4 to TRBJ1-6; weak D call: TRBD1 (5 bases). V was shortened by 5 bases and J by 10 bases, with 18 bases between the two germline ends. The CDR3 loop spans 15 amino acids. The CDR3 DNA sequence: TGTGCCAGCAGTCCCACCCCCGTGGGGGAATCACCCCTCCACTTT. It yields the protein CASSPTPVGESPLHF.

The chain uses TRBV11-3 and TRBJ2-1, with a possible D match to TRBD2 (5 bases). The CDR3 covers 12 residues. Germline loops: CDR1 SGHNT, CDR2 YENEEA. V was cut by 3 bases and J by 8 bases, with 8 bases left in between. CDR3 nucleotides: TGTGCCAGCAGCTTGGACGGGGATGAGCAGTTCTTC. This encodes CASSLDGDEQFF.

V is TRBV12-3 or TRBV12-4 and J is TRBJ2-3; D is perhaps TRBD2 (5 bases). Deletions cut 6 bases from V and 0 bases from J, with 13 bases between. This CDR3 has 15 amino acids. CDR3 in DNA: TGTGCCAGCAGCCCGAACGGGGTGAGCACAGATACGCAGTATTTT. It encodes CASSPNGVSTDTQYF.

The chain combines TRBV7-9 with TRBJ2-2; 7 bases are shared with TRBD2. From germline, CDR1 is SEHNR and CDR2 FQNEAQ (reference sequence). The CDR3 has 15 amino acids. The trim removed 4 bases at V and 1 base at J, leaving 3 bases unmatched. The CDR3 sequence is CASSYRTRNTGELFF. The DNA of the CDR3 is TGTGCCAGCAGCTACCGGACTAGGAACACCGGGGAGCTGTTTTTT.

The rearrangement links TRBV19 to TRBJ2-2; no definite D call. Trimming removed 6 bases from V and 0 bases from J, with 11 bases in between. From germline, CDR1 is LNHDA and CDR2 SQIVND (reference sequence). CDR3 size: 15 residues. CDR3 sequence reads: CASSRQSANTGELFF. The DNA for the CDR3 is TGTGCCAGTAGCCGACAATCCGCGAACACCGGGGAGCTGTTTTTT.

The chain couples TRBV20-1 to TRBJ2-5, with 9 positions matching TRBD1. V shed 5 bases, J shed 5 bases, and the junction held 9 bases outside the gene matches. The CDR3 is made up of 14 amino acids. Germline CDR1 is DFQATT and CDR2 is SNEGSKA (reference sequence). Here the CDR3 DNA reads TGCAGTGCTGAATTTGAGGACAGGGGTGAGACCCAGTACTTC. Its protein product is CSAEFEDRGETQYF.